The source of this T cell receptor (beta chain) is a study of Ad26.COV2.S vaccination and SARS-CoV-2 variants. This table comes from immunoSEQ multiplex PCR, and its TCRdb copy is limited to in-frame clones, with some not included. The sample includes over 90,000 clones, roughly 75% of them seen just once. The V end lost 0 bases, the J end lost 1 base, and 7 bases lay between the germline ends. CDR3 size: 15 residues. The germline V gene encodes CDR1 KGHDR and CDR2 SFDVKD. This receptor was taken from a human donor who had recovered from COVID-19. The sample in question was peripheral blood, obtained after recovery from COVID-19. The genes are TRBV24-1 and TRBJ2-3, with D perhaps TRBD1 or TRBD2 (5 bases each). DNA for the CDR3: TGTGCCACCAGTGATTTGAGGGGAGGCACAGATACGCAGTATTTT. It yields the protein CATSDLRGGTDTQYF.